Below, 26 T cell receptor beta chains from the same sample are listed, as sequenced in a study of T-cell reconstitution after alpha-beta-depleted transplantation in children (TCRdb year 2016). Receptor libraries were prepared by PCR. The run used an Illumina HiSeq 2500. TCR library preparation used molecular barcoding, with unique molecular identifiers applied to normalize quantification of the TCRbeta repertoire. Clones were called with MiXCR by TCRdb after fastp trimmed the public reads at Q25, and only in-frame beta chains were retained. Each record represents a unique CDR3 protein, reported with the most common genes and DNA among its rows. Within this sample are more than 550,000 distinct CDR3 sequences, with about 10% of them counted one time only. The ten most abundant clones make up around 4% of the sample. The specimen comprised PBMCs from the stem cell graft donor, sampled from the stem cell graft. The receptor source for this set is a human donor who donated a stem cell graft to a child with acute myeloid leukemia.

This clonotype was detected a few times. The chain uses TRBV6-2 or TRBV6-3 and TRBJ1-2, with 7 positions matching TRBD1. Germline V gene sequence: CDR1 MNHEY, CDR2 SVGEGT. This CDR3 has 15 amino acids. The ends lost 6 bases at V and 2 bases at J; junction bases unmatched: 9. The chain's CDR3 is CASRGGTAPNYGYTF. The CDR3 coding sequence is TGTGCCAGCAGGGGCGGGACAGCACCCAACTATGGCTACACCTTC.

The genes are TRBV19 and TRBJ2-7; 8 bases line up with TRBD2. The CDR3 spans 16 residues. The V and J ends lost 5 bases and 0 bases, in that order; junction bases with no gene match: 9. Germline V CDR1 and CDR2: LNHDA, SQIVND (reference sequence). The CDR3 protein is CASSSPGGPHSYEQYF. The DNA for the CDR3 is TGTGCCAGTAGTTCGCCGGGGGGGCCACACTCCTACGAGCAGTACTTC.

In its sample, this clonotype was seen many times. J is TRBJ2-1 and V is TRBV6-2 or TRBV6-3, with D hard to call. V lost 5 bases to trimming and J lost 4 bases, with 9 bases between them. The CDR3 is 13 amino acids. Germline CDR1 and CDR2: MNHEY and SVGEGT. CDR3 coding DNA: TGTGCCAGCAGTATGGGCCATTACAATGAGCAGTTCTTC. This gives the protein CASSMGHYNEQFF.

This clonotype showed up just a few times. The genes are TRBV3-1 and TRBJ2-5; D is unresolved. V lost 0 bases and J lost 3, with 11 bases in between. Germline CDR1 LGHDT, CDR2 YNNKEL (reference sequence). The CDR3 has 15 residues. CDR3 sequence reads: CASSQDSSLKETQYF. Here the CDR3 DNA reads TGTGCCAGCAGCCAAGATTCTTCCCTCAAAGAGACCCAGTACTTC.

In its sample, this clonotype was seen a few times. The junction differs from germline at one of its ends, possibly a read error. The chain carries TRBV7-2 and TRBJ2-1; 7 bases line up with TRBD2. From germline, CDR1 is SGHTA and CDR2 FQGNSA. The CDR3 consists of 15 residues. CDR3 coding DNA: TGTGCCAGCAGCCGGGAGGCTAGCGGTTACAATGAGCAGCTCTTC. Encoded protein: CASSREASGYNEQLF.

The chain has TRBV12-3 or TRBV12-4 and TRBJ2-3; 10 bases map to TRBD1. The CDR3 covers 16 residues. The J segment lost 2 bases and the V segment lost 3 bases, leaving 5 bases of the junction unmatched. CDR3 nucleotides: TGTGCCAGCAGTTTCGGGGACAGGGGCATCACAGATACGCAGTATTTT. It codes for CASSFGDRGITDTQYF.

The sample holds many counts of this clonotype. This sequence joins TRBV12-3 or TRBV12-4 and TRBJ1-5; D remains unclear. V lost 6 bases and J lost 2, with 14 bases in between. The CDR3 length is 15 residues. CDR3 DNA sequence: TGTGCCAGCAGCATCGCCACTGGTGGCAATCAGCCCCAGCATTTT. It yields the protein CASSIATGGNQPQHF.

V and J are TRBV11-1 and TRBJ1-6; the D gene is possibly TRBD1 (6 bases). The CDR3 extends over 17 amino acids. V was clipped by 1 base and J by 0 bases, with 10 bases between them. CDR1 is SGHAT and CDR2 is FQDESV in the germline V gene (reference sequence). This CDR3 reads CASSLGDRSSYNSPLHF. The DNA for the CDR3 is TGTGCCAGCAGCTTAGGAGACAGGAGCTCCTATAATTCACCCCTCCACTTT.

There are many counts of this clonotype. The chain has TRBV29-1 and TRBJ2-3; 11 positions agree with TRBD1. After removal of 4 bases from V and 5 bases from J, the junction contained 2 bases not matched to a gene. The V gene's germline CDR1 is SQVTM and CDR2 ANQGSEA. This CDR3 has 13 residues. The CDR3 sequence: CSVADRGQDTQYF. The CDR3 DNA is TGCAGCGTTGCGGACAGGGGGCAAGATACGCAGTATTTT.

V is TRBV27 and J is TRBJ2-1, with D perhaps TRBD2 (8 bases). The CDR3 is 15 residues long. V was clipped by 6 bases and J by 4 bases, with 16 bases between them. The V gene's germline CDR1 is MNHEY and CDR2 SMNVEV (reference sequence). CDR3 DNA sequence: TGTGCCAGCAGATACAGGGGCGGGGGGTACAATGAGCAGTTCTTC. Amino acids: CASRYRGGGYNEQFF.

This clonotype was recorded many times. The chain recombines TRBV28 with TRBJ2-7; no firm D call. V was shortened by 8 bases and J by 3 bases, with 17 bases between the two germline ends. This CDR3 is built from 14 residues. CDR1 and CDR2 (germline): MDHEN, SYDVKM. The CDR3 reads CASSPGRGNYEQYF. The CDR3 DNA is TGTGCCAGCTCCCCCGGCCGCGGAAACTACGAGCAGTACTTC.

This clonotype appeared a few times. The chain couples TRBV20-1 to TRBJ1-6; the D gene is possibly TRBD1 (5 bases). V was shortened by 5 bases and J by 2 bases, with 16 bases between the two germline ends. The CDR3 covers 16 residues. Germline CDR1 is DFQATT and CDR2 is SNEGSKA (reference sequence). Written as DNA, the CDR3 is TGCAGTGCTTCAACCCGGGGGGGTACCTATAATTCACCCCTCCACTTT. Translation: CSASTRGGTYNSPLHF.

The table lists this clonotype with a few counts. The V gene is TRBV27, the J gene TRBJ2-1; no reliable D call. Germline CDR1 MNHEY, CDR2 SMNVEV (reference sequence). V lost 3 bases and J lost 6, with 9 bases in between. This CDR3 has 13 residues. CDR3: CASSFGSTNEQFF. The CDR3 DNA reads TGTGCCAGCAGTTTTGGGTCAACCAATGAGCAGTTCTTC.

The CDR3 protein is CASSLRGGAVTKNIQYF. The CDR3 nucleotides are TGTGCCAGCAGCCTCCGAGGGGGGGCTGTAACCAAAAACATTCAGTACTTC. V usage is TRBV5-6 and J usage is TRBJ2-4; D is possibly TRBD2 (7 bases). This CDR3 has 17 residues. Germline-derived CDR1 and CDR2 are SGHDT and YYEEEE. V was trimmed by 4 bases and J by 2 bases, leaving 19 bases between them. The entire variable domain, with the rest obtained from reference TRBV5-6 and TRBJ2-4, is as follows: DAGVTQSPTHLIKTRGQQVTLRCSPKSGHDTVSWYQQALGQGPQFIFQYYEEEERQRGNFPDRFSGHQFPNYSSELNVNALLLGDSALYLCASSLRGGAVTKNIQYFGAGTRLSVL.

This clonotype has a handful of counts. The chain couples TRBV12-5 to TRBJ1-1; D not certain. CDR1 and CDR2 (germline): LGHNT, FRNRAP. The CDR3 has 13 residues. Trimming removed 6 bases at V and 4 bases at J, with 12 bases between. This chain's CDR3 is CASGPQPGTEAFF. The DNA for the CDR3 is TGTGCTAGTGGCCCTCAACCGGGCACTGAAGCTTTCTTT. Using reference TRBV12-5 and TRBJ1-1 for the parts outside the CDR3, the full variable domain is DARVTQTPRHKVTEMGQEVTMRCQPILGHNTVFWYRQTMMQGLELLAYFRNRAPLDDSGMPKDRFSAEMPDATLATLKIQPSEPRDSAVYFCASGPQPGTEAFFGQGTRLTVV.

This clonotype was observed a few times. This rearrangement joins TRBV29-1 to TRBJ2-7; D is possibly TRBD1 or TRBD2 (6 bases each). This CDR3 is built from 14 residues. The V gene lost 5 bases and the J gene lost 5 bases, with 19 bases spanning the gap. Germline V CDR1 and CDR2: SQVTM, ANQGSEA. The DNA of the CDR3 is TGCAGCGTTTCCCCTCCGGGGGCGAGACACGAGCAGTACTTC. This translates into CSVSPPGARHEQYF.

This clonotype was recorded at least ten times. The rearrangement uses TRBV11-2 and TRBJ2-3, with 7 bases lining up with TRBD1. Per the germline V gene, CDR1 is SGHAT and CDR2 is FQNNGV. The CDR3 totals 16 residues. The ends lost 5 bases at V and 0 bases at J; junction bases unmatched: 8. The CDR3: CASSTEQGLSTDTQYF. The CDR3 region has the DNA TGTGCCAGCAGCACGGAACAGGGGTTAAGCACAGATACGCAGTATTTT. Based on the CDR3 plus reference TRBV11-2 and TRBJ2-3, the full variable domain is EAGVAQSPRYKIIEKRQSVAFWCNPISGHATLYWYQQILGQGPKLLIQFQNNGVVDDSQLPKDRFSAERLKGVDSTLKIQPAKLEDSAVYLCASSTEQGLSTDTQYFGPGTRLTVL.

This clonotype was recorded many times. The rearrangement joins TRBV7-2 to TRBJ1-1; 7 nucleotides match TRBD1. The germline CDR1 and CDR2 sequences are SGHTA and FQGNSA. There are 15 residues in the CDR3. Trimming at V came to 5 bases and at J to 4 bases, leaving 10 bases not matched to a gene. In DNA form, the CDR3 reads TGTGCCAGCAGCCAGGTCTCAGGGGGGGCCACTGAAGCTTTCTTT. This codes for CASSQVSGGATEAFF.

This rearrangement joins TRBV4-3 to TRBJ2-7; a possible D gene is TRBD2 (6 bases). The germline gives CDR1 LGHNA, CDR2 YSLEER. V was pared by 4 bases and J by 7 bases, with 23 bases between. CDR3 length: 16 residues. DNA for the CDR3: TGCGCCAGCAGCCCGACCTACAGCACCGGGGGAGAGGAGCAGTACTTC. Its translation: CASSPTYSTGGEEQYF.

The chain couples TRBV28 to TRBJ2-7; the match to TRBD2 covers 7 bases. Germline V lookup: CDR1 MDHEN, CDR2 SYDVKM. J was trimmed by 3 bases and V by 7 bases; bases with no gene match: 9. The CDR3 sequence is 14 residues long. In DNA, the CDR3 is TGTGCCAGCACCGTTGGCCTAGCGGACTACGAGCAGTACTTC. Its translation: CASTVGLADYEQYF.

In its sample, this clonotype was seen once. Germline is not matched at one junction end, which may reflect a read error. CDR3 residues: CCARIPGLAGLTDTQYF. The CDR3 coding sequence is TGCTGTGCTAGGATTCCCGGACTAGCGGGACTCACAGATACGCAGTATTTT. The chain links TRBV20-1 to TRBJ2-3; 12 bases match TRBD2. Germline CDR1 DFQATT, CDR2 SNEGSKA (reference sequence). The CDR3 length is 17 residues.

This clonotype turned up a few times. The CDR3: CASSQESDSHEAFF. CDR3 nucleotide sequence: TGCGCCAGCAGCCAAGAGAGTGATTCCCATGAAGCTTTCTTT. The chain employs TRBV4-3 and TRBJ1-1, with D unclear. The germline V and J ends were trimmed by 0 bases and 7 bases, with 12 bases remaining between them. Germline V CDR1 and CDR2: LGHNA, YSLEER. The CDR3 extends over 14 amino acids.

This clonotype was recorded at least ten times. V is TRBV9 and J is TRBJ2-7; 13 bases fit TRBD2. J gave up 5 bases and V 0 bases, and 2 bases lay outside the gene matches. This CDR3 has 15 amino acids. Germline V gene data show CDR1 as SGDLS and CDR2 as YYNGEE. CDR3 in DNA: TGTGCCAGCAGCGTAGGGACTAGCGGGAGTCACGAGCAGTACTTC. Translating gives CASSVGTSGSHEQYF. Drawing the rest from reference TRBV9 and TRBJ2-7, the complete variable domain is DSGVTQTPKHLITATGQRVTLRCSPRSGDLSVYWYQQSLDQGLQFLIQYYNGEERAKGNILERFSAQQFPDLHSELNLSSLELGDSALYFCASSVGTSGSHEQYFGPGTRLTVT.

This clonotype was seen a few times. The gene calls are TRBV19 and TRBJ2-2; D is undetermined. V dropped 7 bases and J dropped 7 bases, with 7 bases sitting between them. The CDR3 is 11 residues long. Germline V CDR1 and CDR2: LNHDA, SQIVND (reference sequence). CDR3 DNA sequence: TGTGCCAGTACTGCCGTCGGGGAGCTGTTTTTT. It codes for CASTAVGELFF.

This clonotype was seen at least ten times. This chain connects TRBV4-3 to TRBJ2-1, with TRBD2 matching over 12 bases. Unmatched junction bases numbered 9, after V lost 6 bases and J lost 9 bases. The CDR3 consists of 15 residues. CDR1 and CDR2 from the germline V gene are LGHNA and YSLEER. The CDR3 sequence: CASSPGTSGPAEQFF. The CDR3 DNA sequence: TGCGCCAGCAGTCCAGGGACTAGCGGGCCGGCTGAGCAGTTCTTC.

The chain is built from TRBV28 and TRBJ2-3; D possibly uses TRBD1 or TRBD2 (5 bases each). CDR1 MDHEN and CDR2 SYDVKM come from the germline V gene. The CDR3 consists of 12 residues. V lost 5 bases and J 9 bases, leaving 12 bases between the germline ends. The CDR3 sequence: CASSRPRETQYF. Written as DNA, the CDR3 is TGTGCCAGCAGTCGCCCCAGGGAGACGCAGTATTTT.